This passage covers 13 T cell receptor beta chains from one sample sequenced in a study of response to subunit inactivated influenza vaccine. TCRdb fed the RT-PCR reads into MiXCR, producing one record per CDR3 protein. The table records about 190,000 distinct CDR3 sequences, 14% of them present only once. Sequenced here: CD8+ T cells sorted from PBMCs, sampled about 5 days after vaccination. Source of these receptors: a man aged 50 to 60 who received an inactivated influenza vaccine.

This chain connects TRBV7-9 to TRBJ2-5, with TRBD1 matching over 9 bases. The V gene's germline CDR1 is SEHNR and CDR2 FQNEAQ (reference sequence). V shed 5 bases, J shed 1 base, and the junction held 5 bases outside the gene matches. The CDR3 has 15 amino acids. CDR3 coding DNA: TGTGCCAGCAGCCTACGGGACAGGGCCCAAGAGACCCAGTACTTC. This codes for CASSLRDRAQETQYF.

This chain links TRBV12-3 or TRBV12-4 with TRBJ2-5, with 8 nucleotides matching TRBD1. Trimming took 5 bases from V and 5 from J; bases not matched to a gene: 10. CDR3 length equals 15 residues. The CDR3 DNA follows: TGTGCCAGCAGTATGACAGGGGACAGGACGGAGACCCAGTACTTC. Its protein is CASSMTGDRTETQYF.

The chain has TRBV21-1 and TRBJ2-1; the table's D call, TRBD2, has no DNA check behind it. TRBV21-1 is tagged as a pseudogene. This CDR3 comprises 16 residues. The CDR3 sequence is CASTHPGALFKHEQFF. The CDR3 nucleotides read TGTGCCAGCACCCACCCCGGGGCTCTTTTTAAGCATGAGCAGTTCTTC.

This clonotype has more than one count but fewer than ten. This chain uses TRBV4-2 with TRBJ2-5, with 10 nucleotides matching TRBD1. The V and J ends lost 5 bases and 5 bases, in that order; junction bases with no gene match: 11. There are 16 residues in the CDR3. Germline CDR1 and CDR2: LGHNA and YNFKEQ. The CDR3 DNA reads TGTGCCAGCAGCACAACCCGGGACAGGGGTTTGGAGACCCAGTACTTC. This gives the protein CASSTTRDRGLETQYF.

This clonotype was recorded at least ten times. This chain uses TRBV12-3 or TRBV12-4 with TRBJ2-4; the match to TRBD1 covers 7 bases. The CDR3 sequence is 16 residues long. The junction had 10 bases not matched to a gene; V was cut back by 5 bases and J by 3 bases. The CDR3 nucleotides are TGTGCCAGCAGTGTTACAGGGGCCTCTGACAAAAACATTCAGTACTTC. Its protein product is CASSVTGASDKNIQYF.

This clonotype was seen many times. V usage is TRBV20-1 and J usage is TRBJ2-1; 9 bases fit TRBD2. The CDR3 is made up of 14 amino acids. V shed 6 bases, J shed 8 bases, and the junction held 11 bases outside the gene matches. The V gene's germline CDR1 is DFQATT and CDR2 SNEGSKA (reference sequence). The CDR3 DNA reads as TGCAGTGCCCAAAGCGGGGGGACCCTAGATGAGCAGTTCTTC. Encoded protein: CSAQSGGTLDEQFF.

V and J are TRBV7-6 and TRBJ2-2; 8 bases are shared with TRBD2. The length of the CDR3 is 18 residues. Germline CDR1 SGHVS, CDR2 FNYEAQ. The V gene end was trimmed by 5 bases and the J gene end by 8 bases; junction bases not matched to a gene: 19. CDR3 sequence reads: CASSQPVTSASVLGELFF. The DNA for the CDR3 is TGTGCCAGCAGCCAGCCTGTGACTAGCGCTTCCGTATTAGGGGAGCTGTTTTTT.

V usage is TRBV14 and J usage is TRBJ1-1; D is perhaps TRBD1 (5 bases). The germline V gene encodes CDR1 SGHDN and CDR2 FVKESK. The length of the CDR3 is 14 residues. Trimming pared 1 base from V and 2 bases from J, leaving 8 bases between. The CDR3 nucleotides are TGTGCCAGCAGCCAAGTGACAGCTAACACTGAAGCTTTCTTT. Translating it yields CASSQVTANTEAFF. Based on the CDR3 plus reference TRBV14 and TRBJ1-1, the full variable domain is EAGVTQFPSHSVIEKGQTVTLRCDPISGHDNLYWYRRVMGKEIKFLLHFVKESKQDESGMPNNRFLAERTGGTYSTLKVQPAELEDSGVYFCASSQVTANTEAFFGQGTRLTVV.

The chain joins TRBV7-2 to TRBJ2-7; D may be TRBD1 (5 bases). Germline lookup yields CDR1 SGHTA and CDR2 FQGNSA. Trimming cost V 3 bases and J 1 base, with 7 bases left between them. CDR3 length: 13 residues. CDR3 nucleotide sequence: TGTGCCAGCAGCTTTGGGGCTTCCTACGAGCAGTACTTC. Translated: CASSFGASYEQYF.

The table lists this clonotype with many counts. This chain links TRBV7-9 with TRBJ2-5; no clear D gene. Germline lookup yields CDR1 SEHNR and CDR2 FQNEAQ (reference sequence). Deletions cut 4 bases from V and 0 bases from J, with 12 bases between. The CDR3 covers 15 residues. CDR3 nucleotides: TGTGCCAGCAGCTCCGGGCCTGGTAACCAAGAGACCCAGTACTTC. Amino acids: CASSSGPGNQETQYF.

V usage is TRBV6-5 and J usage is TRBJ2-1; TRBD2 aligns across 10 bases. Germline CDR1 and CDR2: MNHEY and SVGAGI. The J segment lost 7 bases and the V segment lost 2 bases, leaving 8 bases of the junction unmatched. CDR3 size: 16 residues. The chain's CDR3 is CASSYVGLAGVNEQFF. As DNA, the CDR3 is TGTGCCAGCAGTTACGTGGGGCTAGCGGGAGTGAATGAGCAGTTCTTC.

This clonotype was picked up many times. This chain's CDR3 is CASSLWEYEKLFF. Here the CDR3 DNA reads TGTGCCAGCAGCTTATGGGAATATGAAAAACTGTTTTTT. This sequence joins TRBV11-2 and TRBJ1-4, with D unresolved. The CDR3 covers 13 residues. The V gene lost 2 bases and the J gene lost 6 bases, with 7 bases spanning the gap. Germline CDR1 and CDR2: SGHAT and FQNNGV.

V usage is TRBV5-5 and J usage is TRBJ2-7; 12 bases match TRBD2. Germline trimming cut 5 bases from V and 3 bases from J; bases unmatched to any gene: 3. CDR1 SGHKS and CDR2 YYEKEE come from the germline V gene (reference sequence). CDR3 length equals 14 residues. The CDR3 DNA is TGTGCCAGCAGTCTAGCGGGGGGGAACTACGAGCAGTACTTC. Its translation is CASSLAGGNYEQYF.